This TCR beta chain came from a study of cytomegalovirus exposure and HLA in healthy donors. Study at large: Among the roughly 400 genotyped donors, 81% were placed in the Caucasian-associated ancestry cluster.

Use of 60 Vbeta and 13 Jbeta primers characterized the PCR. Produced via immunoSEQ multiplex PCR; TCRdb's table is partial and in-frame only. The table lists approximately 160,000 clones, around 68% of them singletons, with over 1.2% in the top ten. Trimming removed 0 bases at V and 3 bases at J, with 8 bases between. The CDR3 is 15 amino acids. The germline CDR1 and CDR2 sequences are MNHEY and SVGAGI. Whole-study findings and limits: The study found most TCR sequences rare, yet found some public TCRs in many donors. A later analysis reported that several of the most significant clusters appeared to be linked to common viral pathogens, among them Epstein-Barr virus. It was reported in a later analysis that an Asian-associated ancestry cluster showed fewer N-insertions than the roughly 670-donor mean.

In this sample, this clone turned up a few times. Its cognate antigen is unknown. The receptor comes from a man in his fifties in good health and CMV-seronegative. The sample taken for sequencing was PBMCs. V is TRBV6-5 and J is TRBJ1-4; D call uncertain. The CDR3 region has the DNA TGTGCCAGCAGTTACTCGGCCAGTCCTAATGAAAAACTGTTTTTT. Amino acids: CASSYSASPNEKLFF.